These 29 T cell receptor beta chains share one sample of origin, sequenced in a study of T cells expressing NK-cell markers. TCRdb reprocessed the 5' RACE reads and keeps a single row for each CDR3 protein, giving no DNA. This repertoire comprises almost 450,000 distinct CDR3 sequences; its ten largest clones make up 6% to 8%. The sequencing input was blood T cells: a sorted CD56 or NKG2C T cell subset, CD4+ or CD8+ T cells, or bulk PBMC T cells (not recorded which). Source of these receptors: a woman between 18 and 70 years old in good health.

The chain carries TRBV25-1 and TRBJ1-1; lacking DNA, the TRBD1 call made by TCRdb goes unchecked. The CDR3 has 15 residues. The germline CDR1 and CDR2 sequences are MGHDK and SYGVNS. The CDR3 protein is CASSESGAAGTEAFF.

The chain employs TRBV20-1 and TRBJ2-3; TCRdb outputs TRBD2, but without DNA this stays unchecked. CDR1 and CDR2 from the germline V gene are DFQATT and SNEGSKA (reference sequence). The CDR3 runs to 18 residues. CDR3 sequence: CSAIDLAKVPRVTDTQYF.

V gene TRBV5-4 combines with J gene TRBJ2-5; TCRdb's D call, TRBD1, is unchecked because there is no DNA. The V gene's germline CDR1 is SGHNT and CDR2 YYREEE (reference sequence). The CDR3 length is 14 residues. CDR3 residues: CASSGAGQWETQYF. Full variable domain (rest looked up from reference TRBV5-4 and TRBJ2-5): ETGVTQSPTHLIKTRGQQVTLRCSSQSGHNTVSWYQQALGQGPQFIFQYYREEENGRGNFPPRFSGLQFPNYSSELNVNALELDDSALYLCASSGAGQWETQYFGPGTRLLVL.

This chain joins TRBV4-3 and TRBJ1-4; lacking DNA, the TRBD1 call made by TCRdb goes unchecked. Germline lookup yields CDR1 LGHNA and CDR2 YSLEER. The CDR3 spans 15 residues. The CDR3 sequence is CASSQQTGLNEKLFF.

The genes are TRBV20-1 and TRBJ2-1; the D call from TCRdb, TRBD2, cannot be confirmed without DNA. The CDR3 has 14 amino acids. Per germline, CDR1 DFQATT and CDR2 SNEGSKA (reference sequence). The CDR3 region is CSAHSSGGFNEQFF.

The gene calls are TRBV24-1 and TRBJ2-3; TCRdb names TRBD1, which stays unverified in the absence of DNA. The germline V gene has CDR1 KGHDR and CDR2 SFDVKD. The CDR3 is 16 residues long. Here the CDR3 reads CATSDPAGMITDTQYF.

The V gene is TRBV11-2, the J gene TRBJ1-2; absent DNA, TCRdb's TRBD1 call cannot be checked. Germline-derived CDR1 and CDR2 are SGHAT and FQNNGV. This CDR3 comprises 14 residues. The CDR3 reads CASSPHSQGDGYTF.

The rearrangement links TRBV27 to TRBJ2-7; there is no DNA to check the TCRdb D call of TRBD1. The CDR3 contains 15 residues. The germline V gene encodes CDR1 MNHEY and CDR2 SMNVEV (reference sequence). This CDR3 reads CASRPLGAPLDEQYF.

This chain links TRBV7-9 with TRBJ2-2; TCRdb's D gene call, TRBD1, goes unchecked for lack of DNA. The CDR3 is 12 residues long. Per the germline V gene, CDR1 is SEHNR and CDR2 is FQNEAQ (reference sequence). The CDR3 here is CVGGGNTGELFF.

J is TRBJ2-7 and V is TRBV20-1; the D gene TCRdb calls, TRBD2, cannot be checked with no DNA. This CDR3 is 15 amino acids long. CDR1 DFQATT and CDR2 SNEGSKA come from the germline V gene (reference sequence). CDR3 sequence: CSAPSRASGSYEQYF.

The rearrangement joins TRBV7-2 to TRBJ2-7; TCRdb lists TRBD1, though no DNA is available to test this call. There are 13 residues in the CDR3. Germline values: CDR1 SGHTA, CDR2 FQGNSA. CDR3 region: CASSLLGIGEQYF. Full variable domain (remainder filled in from reference TRBV7-2 and TRBJ2-7): GAGVSQSPSNKVTEKGKDVELRCDPISGHTALYWYRQSLGQGLEFLIYFQGNSAPDKSGLPSDRFSAERTGGSVSTLTIQRTQQEDSAVYLCASSLLGIGEQYFGPGTRLTVT.

The gene calls are TRBV7-2 and TRBJ2-3; without DNA, the TCRdb call of TRBD1 cannot be checked. CDR3 size: 15 residues. The V gene's germline CDR1 is SGHTA and CDR2 FQGNSA. The CDR3 loop is CASSLQRGAPDTQYF.

This rearrangement joins TRBV7-8 to TRBJ2-7. CDR3 length equals 15 residues. Germline V gene data show CDR1 as SGHVS and CDR2 as FQNEAQ. CDR3 sequence: CASSPHWRELYEQYF.

The chain carries TRBV5-5 and TRBJ1-4; TCRdb's D gene call, TRBD1, goes unchecked for lack of DNA. The CDR3 is 14 amino acids. Germline V CDR1 and CDR2: SGHKS, YYEKEE (reference sequence). The CDR3 reads CASSQTGSREKLFF.

V and J are TRBV7-8 and TRBJ2-3; the TRBD2 assignment by TCRdb is unverifiable without DNA. From germline, CDR1 is SGHVS and CDR2 FQNEAQ. This CDR3 region has 17 residues. CDR3 sequence: CASSPGLTSGGTYTQYF.

The chain carries TRBV28 and TRBJ2-1; the D call of TRBD1 rests on TCRdb alone, since no DNA is present to check it. This CDR3 spans 14 amino acids. Germline loops: CDR1 MDHEN, CDR2 SYDVKM. CDR3 loop: CASSSPGRNNEQFF.

The V and J genes are TRBV19 and TRBJ2-3; the D call from TCRdb, TRBD2, cannot be confirmed without DNA. Germline loops: CDR1 LNHDA, CDR2 SQIVND (reference sequence). This CDR3 has 16 amino acids. Here the CDR3 reads CASSIGGTLHTDTQYF.

CDR3: CASSPGTVSETQYF. This chain connects TRBV7-9 to TRBJ2-5; TCRdb designates TRBD1, a call that cannot be tested without DNA. The CDR3 is made up of 14 amino acids. CDR1 SEHNR and CDR2 FQNEAQ come from the germline V gene (reference sequence). Full variable domain (outside the CDR3, taken from reference TRBV7-9 and TRBJ2-5): DTGVSQNPRHKITKRGQNVTFRCDPISEHNRLYWYRQTLGQGPEFLTYFQNEAQLEKSRLLSDRFSAERPKGSFSTLEIQRTEQGDSAMYLCASSPGTVSETQYFGPGTRLLVL.

The CDR3 spells CSASRWDSAQETQYF. The chain recombines TRBV20-1 with TRBJ2-5; the TCRdb D gene call, TRBD2, has no DNA to confirm it. The CDR3 totals 15 residues. Looked up from germline, CDR1 is DFQATT and CDR2 is SNEGSKA (reference sequence).

V gene TRBV10-3 combines with J gene TRBJ2-7; no DNA is available, so the TRBD2 call from TCRdb remains unchecked. The CDR3 runs 13 residues. From germline, CDR1 is ENHRY and CDR2 SYGVKD. The CDR3 region is CAISEGRGGEQYF.

The chain uses TRBV27 and TRBJ2-7; TCRdb's D call, TRBD2, is unchecked because there is no DNA. Germline values: CDR1 MNHEY, CDR2 SMNVEV (reference sequence). This CDR3 has 13 residues. The CDR3 loop reads CASSSWGGTKPYF.

V gene TRBV5-1 combines with J gene TRBJ2-7; TCRdb names TRBD1, which stays unverified in the absence of DNA. CDR1 and CDR2 (germline): SGHRS, YFSETQ. The CDR3 spans 15 residues. CDR3: CASSLELAPSYEQYF.

The genes are TRBV28 and TRBJ2-7; the TCRdb D gene call, TRBD1, has no DNA to confirm it. Per germline, CDR1 MDHEN and CDR2 SYDVKM. This CDR3 region has 17 residues. This chain's CDR3 is CASSPALLDWSSYEQYF. The variable domain in full, with the rest retrieved from reference TRBV28 and TRBJ2-7, is DVKVTQSSRYLVKRTGEKVFLECVQDMDHENMFWYRQDPGLGLRLIYFSYDVKMKEKGDIPEGYSVSREKKERFSLILESASTNQTSMYLCASSPALLDWSSYEQYFGPGTRLTVT.

The chain employs TRBV19 and TRBJ1-5; checking the TCRdb D call of TRBD1 is not possible without DNA. The CDR3 runs to 16 residues. Germline V gene lookup returns CDR1 LNHDA and CDR2 SQIVND (reference sequence). CDR3 loop: CASRNDRTNSNQPQHF.

The chain recombines TRBV6-5 with TRBJ2-1; TCRdb designates TRBD2, a call that cannot be tested without DNA. CDR3 length: 15 amino acids. CDR1 is MNHEY and CDR2 is SVGAGI in the germline V gene. This chain's CDR3 is CASSYEGLEQYEQFF.

The V and J genes are TRBV5-1 and TRBJ2-1; the TCRdb call, TRBD1, lacks DNA for checking. The CDR3 is 17 amino acids. Per germline, CDR1 SGHRS and CDR2 YFSETQ. The CDR3 sequence is CASSLYETGYTYNEQFF.

The chain has TRBV20-1 and TRBJ2-3; without DNA, the TCRdb call of TRBD2 cannot be checked. This CDR3 comprises 14 residues. The germline V gene encodes CDR1 DFQATT and CDR2 SNEGSKA (reference sequence). The CDR3 loop is CSARASGATETQYF.

The rearrangement joins TRBV29-1 to TRBJ2-1. CDR3 length equals 13 residues. Looked up from germline, CDR1 is SQVTM and CDR2 is ANQGSEA. CDR3 in amino acids: CSVELAAEYEQFF.

This chain joins TRBV6-1 and TRBJ1-1; TCRdb designates TRBD1, a call that cannot be tested without DNA. The CDR3 sequence is 15 residues long. Germline lookup yields CDR1 MNHNS and CDR2 SASEGT. Here the CDR3 reads CASSRPDRGHTEAFF.